This entry is about one T cell receptor beta chain. The sample comes from a study of blood T cell repertoires in COVID-19. The overall study: Donors in the United States, Italy and Spain gave samples during acute or convalescent COVID-19. Sources were T cells, B-cell-depleted T cells, or PBMCs; the material itself was cDNA or gDNA.

Original data processing: Reference gene primer amplification gave estimated nucleated cell counts. Clones were read by immunoSEQ multiplex PCR, and TCRdb kept only the in-frame ones, dropping some. That table gives V, J and clone size, and the DNA gave D and trimming. The repertoire has around 330,000 clones, 90% of them found once; the top ten carry 2% to 3%. Participant-reported clinical history was the basis for cohort assignment. V was clipped by 9 bases and J by 0 bases, with 27 bases between them. Germline V gene sequence: CDR1 MGHRA, CDR2 YSYEKL. The CDR3 has 19 residues. The rearrangement links TRBV4-1 to TRBJ1-3, with a tentative D call TRBD1 (6 bases). The sequencing input was PBMCs or T cells enriched from blood (not recorded which). The receptor was isolated from a man aged 60-69 years who had recovered from COVID-19. CDR3 coding DNA: TGCGCCAGGACCCCCACCTCGGGACAATTATATAGCTCTGGAAACACCATATATTTT. Protein product: CARTPTSGQLYSSGNTIYF.